This T cell receptor (beta chain) is drawn from a study of cytomegalovirus exposure and HLA in healthy donors. Study background: Early released data comprised tens of millions of unique TCRs from HLA-typed donors. Study-level findings and limits: Later examination showed HLA-associated TCR beta chains had greater clonal expansion than equally common others. There were several of the most significant clusters that appeared linked to common viral pathogens in a later analysis. Cytomegalovirus-associated TCR beta chains were listed, numbering under 200.

In the PCR, 60 Vbeta and 13 Jbeta primers were used. Libraries were prepared by immunoSEQ multiplex PCR; TCRdb keeps only in-frame clonotypes and omits some of them. The table includes 95,000 to 150,000 clones, approximately 87% detected once. Trimming stripped 4 bases from V and 0 bases from J, with 23 bases between. The germline V gene encodes CDR1 SGHRS and CDR2 YFSETQ. This CDR3 spans 19 amino acids. In regard to this clone: What it recognizes is unknown.

The sample consisted of PBMCs. This chain uses TRBV5-1 with TRBJ1-3, with D maybe TRBD1 (5 bases). This sequence originates from a man between 18 and 29 years old in good health and CMV-seropositive. The CDR3 region is CASSLIRTDNLNSGNTIYF. The CDR3 bases are TGCGCCAGCAGCCTCATACGGACGGACAACCTAAACTCTGGAAACACCATATATTTT.